This T cell receptor (beta chain) was obtained from a study of human T cells and chemical hapten exposure. Findings and limits, study-wide: Unchanged with DPC sensitization were TCRs above 1 in 1000 frequency.

TCRdb re-called the RACE reads through MiXCR, storing one row per CDR3 protein. Of about 85,000 distinct CDR3 sequences in the sample, 11% are singletons; the top ten hold roughly 1.5%. Specified time point: patch test 2, 6 weeks after DPC sensitization. Noted treatment: therapeutic diphenylcyclopropenone sensitization with weekly scalp DPC. Blood draws came before every patch-test application. Extraction of total RNA was performed on unfractionated whole blood. About this clonotype itself: Its antigen is undetermined.

V was pared by 2 bases and J by 6 bases, with 5 bases of the junction left unmatched. Germline CDR1 is SGHTA and CDR2 is FQGTGA. CDR3 length: 14 amino acids. This sequence joins TRBV7-3 and TRBJ1-1, with TRBD1 matching over 8 bases. This clonotype originated in a man between 18 and 29 years old with alopecia areata. Some clones in this sample may be carry-over from other donors' samples. The sample in question was whole blood, obtained in connection with sensitization to the hapten diphenylcyclopropenone (DPC). The CDR3 is CASSLAGGNAEAFF. DNA of the CDR3: TGTGCCAGCAGCTTAGCAGGGGGCAACGCTGAAGCTTTCTTT.